This T cell receptor (beta chain) came from a study of OX40 agonist ivuxolimab in advanced cancers. About the study: Prior anti-PD-1, anti-PD-L1 or anti-CTLA-4 therapy was allowed; 35% to 40% had some.

Germline CDR1 is SGDLS and CDR2 is YYNGEE. J was trimmed by 3 bases and V by 5 bases; bases with no gene match: 6. The CDR3 loop spans 14 amino acids. Using immunoSEQ multiplex PCR, the repertoire was profiled, and TCRdb retains in-frame clones only, with some absent. The sample yields about 93,000 clones, about 91% seen once. The TCR originated in an adult with an advanced solid tumor such as melanoma, head and neck, liver or kidney cancer. The sample here was CD4+ or CD8+ T cells sorted from blood, taken in a trial of the OX40 agonist ivuxolimab. The chain recombines TRBV9 with TRBJ2-7; 9 bases match TRBD1. CDR3 bases: TGTGCCAGCAGTAGGGGACAGGGAAACTACGAGCAGTACTTC. Protein product: CASSRGQGNYEQYF. Variable domain in full (rest from reference TRBV9 and TRBJ2-7): DSGVTQTPKHLITATGQRVTLRCSPRSGDLSVYWYQQSLDQGLQFLIQYYNGEERAKGNILERFSAQQFPDLHSELNLSSLELGDSALYFCASSRGQGNYEQYFGPGTRLTVT.